These 22 T cell receptor beta chains were sequenced from one sample in a study of beta chain features in type 1 diabetes. Study findings and constraints: Across all four CD4+ subsets, people with type 1 diabetes showed modestly shorter TCRB CDR3s.

Expressed TCRB transcripts were sequenced because the entire RNA isolate underwent reverse transcription. TCRdb's table, derived via immunoSEQ multiplex PCR, lists solely in-frame clones and lacks some. Seen here are under 300,000 clones, about 14% observed once, and the top ten hold around 0.019%. These receptors have no identified antigens. Material: naive CD4+ T cells from blood. The receptors were gathered from a man under 40 with type 1 diabetes.

There are a few counts of this clone. The chain joins TRBV7-2 to TRBJ1-2, with no clear D. Germline lookup yields CDR1 SGHTA and CDR2 FQGNSA. V lost 1 base, J lost 9 bases, and 12 bases lay in between. The CDR3 spans 13 residues. The CDR3 sequence is CASSLDQSTSYTF. The CDR3, as DNA: TGTGCCAGCAGCTTAGACCAGTCAACTAGCTACACCTTC.

Only a few counts were recorded for this clone. The genes are TRBV5-1 and TRBJ2-5; a possible D gene is TRBD1 (5 bases). The CDR3 loop spans 13 amino acids. Germline-derived CDR1 and CDR2 are SGHRS and YFSETQ. V was trimmed by 4 bases and J by 7 bases, leaving 14 bases between them. The DNA for the CDR3 is TGCGCCAGCAGCCCCACAGGTATAGGGACCCAGTACTTC. This encodes CASSPTGIGTQYF.

This clone was seen a handful of times. The sample carries other DNA sequences with the same CDR3. This chain links TRBV18 with TRBJ1-4, with D hard to call. V shed 3 bases and J shed 0 bases, with 8 bases lying between them. CDR3 length equals 15 residues. Germline V gene data show CDR1 as KGHSH and CDR2 as LQKENI. For the CDR3, the DNA is TGTGCCAGCTCACCCCGCACGGCAACTAATGAAAAACTGTTTTTT. Translated, it gives CASSPRTATNEKLFF.

This clone was observed a handful of times. This chain joins TRBV7-9 and TRBJ1-1, with TRBD1 identical over 7 bases. Germline trimming cut 1 base from V and 4 bases from J; bases unmatched to any gene: 3. The CDR3 is made up of 14 amino acids. Germline V gene lookup returns CDR1 SEHNR and CDR2 FQNEAQ (reference sequence). The CDR3 loop reads CASSLDRGGTEAFF. CDR3 DNA: TGTGCCAGCAGCTTAGACAGGGGTGGCACTGAAGCTTTCTTT.

The rearrangement uses TRBV9 and TRBJ2-1, with TRBD2 identical over 7 bases. Germline lookup yields CDR1 SGDLS and CDR2 YYNGEE. CDR3 size: 14 residues. V lost 4 bases to trimming and J lost 3 bases; unmatched junction nucleotides: 4. CDR3 in DNA: TGTGCCAGCAGCCAAGCGGGGAACTACAATGAGCAGTTCTTC. Translation gives CASSQAGNYNEQFF.

The chain is built from TRBV10-3 and TRBJ2-5; the D gene is possibly TRBD1 (5 bases). The V end was cut by 4 bases, the J end by 4 bases, with 7 bases between. CDR1 ENHRY and CDR2 SYGVKD come from the germline V gene. The CDR3 contains 12 residues. The DNA of the CDR3 is TGTGCCATCAGTGGGGGCCCAGAGACCCAGTACTTC. It specifies CAISGGPETQYF.

This clone was counted only a few times. This rearrangement joins TRBV19 to TRBJ1-2, with 10 bases matching TRBD1. Germline V gives CDR1 LNHDA, CDR2 SQIVND (reference sequence). The V and J ends lost 4 bases and 3 bases, in that order; junction bases with no gene match: 5. The CDR3 is 15 residues long. The CDR3 here is CASSTPGTGDYGYTF. CDR3 sequence (DNA): TGTGCCAGTAGTACCCCCGGGACAGGGGACTATGGCTACACCTTC.

The chain carries TRBV30 and TRBJ2-7; D may be TRBD2 (5 bases). V lost 0 bases and J 9 bases, leaving 15 bases between the germline ends. CDR3 length: 13 amino acids. Germline V gives CDR1 GTSNPN, CDR2 SVGIG (reference sequence). The CDR3 loop reads CAWSVLGASGQYF. CDR3 sequence (DNA): TGTGCCTGGAGTGTACTGGGAGCTTCGGGGCAGTACTTC. Full variable domain (remainder filled in from reference TRBV30 and TRBJ2-7): SQTIHQWPATLVQPVGSPLSLECTVEGTSNPNLYWYRQAAGRGLQLLFYSVGIGQISSEVPQNLSASRPQDRQFILSSKKLLLSDSGFYLCAWSVLGASGQYFGPGTRLTVT.

This clone has only a few counts. V gene TRBV5-1 combines with J gene TRBJ2-5; D gene uncertain. CDR3 length equals 14 residues. Germline loops: CDR1 SGHRS, CDR2 YFSETQ. Trimming took 4 bases from V and 4 from J, leaving 14 bases between them. CDR3 in amino acids: CASSPGPSGETQYF. The CDR3 DNA reads as TGCGCCAGCAGCCCGGGTCCGTCGGGAGAGACCCAGTACTTC.

This chain links TRBV5-5 with TRBJ2-1; the match to TRBD2 covers 11 bases. The trim removed 4 bases at V and 15 bases at J, leaving 9 bases unmatched. CDR1 and CDR2 from the germline V gene are SGHKS and YYEKEE (reference sequence). This CDR3 contains 13 residues. The CDR3 sequence is CASSETSGNVRFF. The CDR3 DNA sequence: TGTGCCAGCAGCGAGACTAGCGGGAACGTGCGGTTCTTC.

This clone came up a few times. The rearrangement uses TRBV7-9 and TRBJ2-1; D remains unclear. The CDR3 spans 13 residues. Germline CDR1 is SEHNR and CDR2 is FQNEAQ (reference sequence). The germline V and J ends were trimmed by 3 bases and 5 bases, with 8 bases remaining between them. This CDR3 is CASSFLPHNEQFF. The CDR3 region has the DNA TGTGCCAGCAGCTTCCTCCCTCACAATGAGCAGTTCTTC. Full variable domain (missing parts from reference TRBV7-9 and TRBJ2-1): DTGVSQNPRHKITKRGQNVTFRCDPISEHNRLYWYRQTLGQGPEFLTYFQNEAQLEKSRLLSDRFSAERPKGSFSTLEIQRTEQGDSAMYLCASSFLPHNEQFFGPGTRLTVL.

J is TRBJ2-2 and V is TRBV7-6; the match to TRBD1 covers 7 bases. V trimming: 5 bases; J trimming: 2 bases; junction bases outside the gene matches: 5. The CDR3 is made up of 15 amino acids. The V gene's germline CDR1 is SGHVS and CDR2 FNYEAQ. The CDR3 region is CASSATGANTGELFF. CDR3 sequence (DNA): TGTGCCAGCAGCGCTACAGGGGCTAACACCGGGGAGCTGTTTTTT.

The rearrangement joins TRBV5-8 to TRBJ1-1; TRBD1 matches 7 bases. CDR1 and CDR2 from the germline V gene are SGHTS and YDEGEE. The CDR3 is 15 residues long. The V and J ends lost 2 bases and 4 bases, in that order; junction bases with no gene match: 8. The CDR3 sequence: CASSLGQAHGTEAFF. The CDR3 DNA reads as TGTGCCAGCAGCTTAGGACAGGCCCACGGCACTGAAGCTTTCTTT.

Only a few counts were recorded for this clone. The chain links TRBV7-2 to TRBJ1-6, with a possible D match to TRBD1 (5 bases). Trimming shortened V by 0 bases and J by 6 bases, and 12 bases separated the two germline ends. Germline CDR1 and CDR2: SGHTA and FQGNSA. The CDR3 totals 16 residues. CDR3 nucleotides: TGTGCCAGCAGCTTAGCCGCAGGGAGGAGTAATTCACCCCTCCACTTT. This encodes CASSLAAGRSNSPLHF.

The genes are TRBV4-2 and TRBJ2-1; D may be TRBD1 (6 bases). Germline V gene lookup returns CDR1 LGHNA and CDR2 YNFKEQ. This CDR3 comprises 15 residues. The V gene lost 1 base and the J gene lost 6 bases, with 13 bases spanning the gap. The DNA for the CDR3 is TGTGCCAGCAGCCAAGGAGGGGGAGCCCCCAATGAGCAGTTCTTC. Translating gives CASSQGGGAPNEQFF.

This clone was picked up a small number of times. The chain combines TRBV11-2 with TRBJ2-1, with 9 bases fitting TRBD2. CDR1 and CDR2 from the germline V gene are SGHAT and FQNNGV. J lost 9 bases, V lost 2 bases, and 5 bases had no gene match. The CDR3 is made up of 14 amino acids. The CDR3 sequence: CASSLPGLASEQFF. CDR3 nucleotide sequence: TGTGCCAGCAGCTTACCGGGACTAGCATCTGAGCAGTTCTTC.

The rearrangement joins TRBV5-1 to TRBJ2-2; D might be TRBD2 (5 bases). Trimming left V 1 base short and J 6 bases short, with 13 bases between. The length of the CDR3 is 15 residues. Germline values: CDR1 SGHRS, CDR2 YFSETQ. CDR3 DNA sequence: TGCGCCAGCAGCTTGCAACAGACTAACGCCGGGGAGCTGTTTTTT. Its translation is CASSLQQTNAGELFF.

This chain links TRBV19 with TRBJ2-7, with 7 bases identical to TRBD1. The CDR3 spans 13 residues. Germline trimming cut 4 bases from V and 3 bases from J; bases unmatched to any gene: 3. Germline-derived CDR1 and CDR2 are LNHDA and SQIVND (reference sequence). CDR3 sequence (DNA): TGTGCCAGTAGTACCAGACAGGGCTACGAGCAGTACTTC. Protein product: CASSTRQGYEQYF.

J is TRBJ2-2 and V is TRBV7-9; weak D call: TRBD1 (5 bases). The germline gives CDR1 SEHNR, CDR2 FQNEAQ (reference sequence). V dropped 8 bases and J dropped 2 bases, with 18 bases sitting between them. CDR3 length: 16 amino acids. CDR3 nucleotides: TGTGCCAGCTCAGTACAAGCAGGGCCTAACACCGGGGAGCTGTTTTTT. This encodes CASSVQAGPNTGELFF.

This clone has more than one count but fewer than ten. The V and J genes are TRBV7-2 and TRBJ2-7, with TRBD1 identical over 8 bases. The CDR3 covers 16 residues. Germline CDR1 is SGHTA and CDR2 is FQGNSA. Trimming removed 1 base from V and 5 bases from J; junction bases left unmatched: 10. CDR3: CASSLGAGGPGDEQYF. The CDR3 DNA is TGTGCCAGCAGCTTAGGGGCAGGGGGCCCCGGGGACGAGCAGTACTTC.

There are a few counts of this clone. This sequence joins TRBV5-1 and TRBJ1-1, with TRBD1 matching over 8 bases. Germline V lookup: CDR1 SGHRS, CDR2 YFSETQ. CDR3 size: 15 residues. V lost 3 bases and J lost 1; bases outside the gene matches: 5. The CDR3 DNA sequence: TGCGCCAGCAGCTGGGCCGGGACAGGGAACACTGAAGCTTTCTTT. It specifies CASSWAGTGNTEAFF.

V is TRBV5-1 and J is TRBJ2-7; 13 nucleotides line up with TRBD2. Germline CDR1 SGHRS, CDR2 YFSETQ. The CDR3 extends over 16 amino acids. The trim removed 4 bases at V and 1 base at J, leaving 5 bases unmatched. The chain's CDR3 is CASSPGGLAGSYEQYF. Written as DNA, the CDR3 is TGCGCCAGCAGCCCCGGGGGACTAGCGGGATCCTACGAGCAGTACTTC.